Listed here are 23 T cell receptor beta chains from one sample, sequenced in a study of monozygotic twins with inflammatory bowel disease. With the 5' RACE reads reprocessed, TCRdb shows one record per CDR3 protein and no DNA. The repertoire shows 400,000 to 500,000 distinct CDR3 sequences; the top ten hold less than 2.5%. Sequenced sample: blood. These receptors came from a human donor with ulcerative colitis or Crohn's disease, or a healthy co-twin of an affected twin (not recorded which).

The chain carries TRBV20-1 and TRBJ1-4; TCRdb indicates TRBD1, and absent DNA this call remains unverified. Germline loops: CDR1 DFQATT, CDR2 SNEGSKA (reference sequence). The CDR3 is 13 residues long. This CDR3 is CSVPGQGDEKLFF.

The genes are TRBV5-1 and TRBJ2-6. The CDR3 spans 13 residues. Germline CDR1 and CDR2: SGHRS and YFSETQ. This CDR3 is CASSLPGANVLTF.

The V and J genes are TRBV4-1 and TRBJ1-2. CDR1 is MGHRA and CDR2 is YSYEKL in the germline V gene. This CDR3 has 13 residues. The CDR3 protein is CASSQDGDRGYTF.

This chain links TRBV14 with TRBJ1-4. This CDR3 comprises 13 residues. Per the germline V gene, CDR1 is SGHDN and CDR2 is FVKESK. CDR3 sequence: CASSAQKGEKLFF. Full variable domain (outside the CDR3, taken from reference TRBV14 and TRBJ1-4): EAGVTQFPSHSVIEKGQTVTLRCDPISGHDNLYWYRRVMGKEIKFLLHFVKESKQDESGMPNNRFLAERTGGTYSTLKVQPAELEDSGVYFCASSAQKGEKLFFGSGTQLSVL.

This chain uses TRBV7-9 with TRBJ2-1. Germline CDR1 and CDR2: SEHNR and FQNEAQ (reference sequence). This CDR3 contains 15 residues. The CDR3 sequence is CASRPSGASYNEQFF.

V and J are TRBV10-3 and TRBJ1-1; TCRdb gives TRBD1 as the D gene, but with no DNA this cannot be confirmed. The CDR3 consists of 14 residues. CDR1 is ENHRY and CDR2 is SYGVKD in the germline V gene. CDR3 protein: CAISRGARNTEAFF.

The J gene is TRBJ2-3, the V gene TRBV5-4; as DNA is missing, the TRBD1 call by TCRdb cannot be tested. Germline values: CDR1 SGHNT, CDR2 YYREEE (reference sequence). This CDR3 spans 16 amino acids. The CDR3 loop is CASSLDRGGHADTQYF.

The chain links TRBV7-9 to TRBJ2-1; checking the TCRdb D call of TRBD1 is not possible without DNA. The CDR3 is 17 residues long. Germline lookup yields CDR1 SEHNR and CDR2 FQNEAQ (reference sequence). CDR3 protein: CASSHYWTVRSYNEQFF.

The J gene is TRBJ2-3, the V gene TRBV7-2; the D gene TCRdb calls, TRBD1, cannot be checked with no DNA. Germline lookup yields CDR1 SGHTA and CDR2 FQGNSA. The CDR3 contains 14 residues. CDR3 residues: CASRSGQGRNTQYF.

The CDR3 sequence: CATRLPKQGRNEQYF. The rearrangement links TRBV11-2 to TRBJ2-7; lacking DNA, the TRBD1 call made by TCRdb goes unchecked. CDR1 and CDR2 (germline): SGHAT, FQNNGV. The CDR3 sequence is 15 residues long.

The V gene is TRBV19, the J gene TRBJ2-4; TCRdb selects TRBD2, and the lack of DNA leaves this call unchecked. Germline CDR1 is LNHDA and CDR2 is SQIVND (reference sequence). The CDR3 consists of 15 residues. The CDR3: CPPGESRRPANIQYF.

The CDR3 sequence is CASSGRGSYSYEQYF. J is TRBJ2-7 and V is TRBV5-1; the D call from TCRdb, TRBD1, cannot be confirmed without DNA. Germline assignment: CDR1 SGHRS and CDR2 YFSETQ. The CDR3 sequence is 15 residues long.

V is TRBV25-1 and J is TRBJ2-3. Germline V gives CDR1 MGHDK, CDR2 SYGVNS. This CDR3 has 14 residues. The CDR3 loop is CASSVSWSTDTQYF.

The chain joins TRBV7-2 to TRBJ2-7; there is no DNA to check the TCRdb D call of TRBD2. The CDR3 covers 16 residues. Germline lookup yields CDR1 SGHTA and CDR2 FQGNSA. This chain's CDR3 is CASSLVTLAGEDEQYF.

This chain joins TRBV18 and TRBJ2-2. CDR3 size: 15 residues. The germline V gene has CDR1 KGHSH and CDR2 LQKENI. Here the CDR3 reads CASSPGRINTGELFF.

The chain joins TRBV5-1 to TRBJ1-2; TCRdb names TRBD1, which stays unverified in the absence of DNA. The CDR3 has 15 residues. Germline V gives CDR1 SGHRS, CDR2 YFSETQ. CDR3 region: CASSYPDTSGRGYTF.

The chain has TRBV18 and TRBJ2-7; TCRdb's D gene call, TRBD1, goes unchecked for lack of DNA. CDR3 length equals 15 residues. Germline-derived CDR1 and CDR2 are KGHSH and LQKENI. CDR3 sequence reads: CASSPRTGSSYEQYF.

This chain links TRBV5-4 with TRBJ2-3. This CDR3 region has 16 residues. CDR1 and CDR2 from the germline V gene are SGHNT and YYREEE (reference sequence). CDR3 in amino acids: CASSRSSMTLGDTQYF.

This chain links TRBV4-3 with TRBJ1-2. The length of the CDR3 is 14 residues. Germline CDR1 LGHNA, CDR2 YSLEER. This CDR3 is CASSPGFGDYGYTF.

The chain links TRBV12-3 or TRBV12-4 to TRBJ2-1; the D call from TCRdb, TRBD1, cannot be confirmed without DNA. The CDR3 extends over 13 amino acids. The CDR3 loop is CASSLRTVNEQFF.

J is TRBJ1-1 and V is TRBV7-9. Germline CDR1 reads SEHNR; CDR2 reads FQNEAQ (reference sequence). This CDR3 is 13 amino acids long. CDR3 protein: CASSSWAGTEAFF.

The CDR3 sequence is CASGLRPLYEQYF. The chain has TRBV27 and TRBJ2-7. The germline gives CDR1 MNHEY, CDR2 SMNVEV (reference sequence). The CDR3 has 13 amino acids.

The chain joins TRBV30 to TRBJ2-5; TCRdb's assignment of TRBD1 cannot be checked, as there is no DNA. Germline V CDR1 and CDR2: GTSNPN, SVGIG (reference sequence). The CDR3 is made up of 14 amino acids. CDR3: CAWTETGVRETQYF.